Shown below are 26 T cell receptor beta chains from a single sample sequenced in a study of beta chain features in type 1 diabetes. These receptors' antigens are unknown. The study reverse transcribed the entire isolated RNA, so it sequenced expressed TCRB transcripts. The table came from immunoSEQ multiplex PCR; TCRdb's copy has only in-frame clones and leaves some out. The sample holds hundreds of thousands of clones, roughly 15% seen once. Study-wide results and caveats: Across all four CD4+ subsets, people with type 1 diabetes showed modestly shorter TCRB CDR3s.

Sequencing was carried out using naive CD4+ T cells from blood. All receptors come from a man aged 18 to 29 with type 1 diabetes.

For the CDR3, the DNA is TGTGCCAGCAGTTACAAAGGGGGCGCGGGGACCGGGGAGCTGTTTTTT. Its translation is CASSYKGGAGTGELFF. The rearrangement joins TRBV6-5 to TRBJ2-2; tentatively, D is TRBD1 (7 bases). V shed 2 bases and J shed 5 bases, with 15 bases lying between them. The CDR3 is made up of 16 amino acids. Germline CDR1 reads MNHEY; CDR2 reads SVGAGI.

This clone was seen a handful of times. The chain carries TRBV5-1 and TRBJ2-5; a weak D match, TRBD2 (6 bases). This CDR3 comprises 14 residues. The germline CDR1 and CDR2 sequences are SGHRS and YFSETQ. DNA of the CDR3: TGCTCAACTTCCGGAGGGCTAGACCAAGAGACCCAGTACTTC. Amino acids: CSTSGGLDQETQYF.

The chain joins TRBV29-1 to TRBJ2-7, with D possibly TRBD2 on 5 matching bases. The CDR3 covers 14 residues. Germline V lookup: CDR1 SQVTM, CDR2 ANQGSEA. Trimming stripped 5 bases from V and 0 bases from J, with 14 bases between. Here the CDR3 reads CSVKRNIASYEQYF. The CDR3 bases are TGCAGCGTTAAGCGGAACATAGCCTCCTACGAGCAGTACTTC.

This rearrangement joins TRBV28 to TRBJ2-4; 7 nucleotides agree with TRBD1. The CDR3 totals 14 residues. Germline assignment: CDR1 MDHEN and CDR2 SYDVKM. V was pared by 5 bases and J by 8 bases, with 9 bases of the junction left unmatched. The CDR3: CASSGTGVVDIQYF. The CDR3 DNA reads TGTGCCAGCAGTGGCACAGGGGTTGTAGACATTCAGTACTTC.

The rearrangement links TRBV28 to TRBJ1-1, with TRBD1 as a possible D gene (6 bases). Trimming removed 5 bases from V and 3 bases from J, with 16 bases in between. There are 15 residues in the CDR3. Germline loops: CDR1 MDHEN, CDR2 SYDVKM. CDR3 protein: CASSPGTPRDTEAFF. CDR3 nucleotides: TGTGCCAGCAGTCCCGGGACACCAAGGGACACTGAAGCTTTCTTT.

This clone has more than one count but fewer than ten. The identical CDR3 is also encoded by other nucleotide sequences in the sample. CDR3 coding DNA: TGTGCCAGCGGGAGAGCCTACGAGCAGTACTTC. Residues: CASGRAYEQYF. The chain is built from TRBV28 and TRBJ2-7, with D possibly TRBD2 on 5 matching bases. Germline loops: CDR1 MDHEN, CDR2 SYDVKM. V lost 8 bases, J lost 2 bases, and 7 bases lay in between. CDR3 length: 11 residues. Complete variable domain (other parts from reference TRBV28 and TRBJ2-7): DVKVTQSSRYLVKRTGEKVFLECVQDMDHENMFWYRQDPGLGLRLIYFSYDVKMKEKGDIPEGYSVSREKKERFSLILESASTNQTSMYLCASGRAYEQYFGPGTRLTVT.

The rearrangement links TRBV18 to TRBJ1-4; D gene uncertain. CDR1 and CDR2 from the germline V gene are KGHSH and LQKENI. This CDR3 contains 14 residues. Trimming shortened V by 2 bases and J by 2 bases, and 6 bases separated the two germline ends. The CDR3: CASSPMRTNEKLFF. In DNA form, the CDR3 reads TGTGCCAGCTCACCAATGCGGACTAATGAAAAACTGTTTTTT.

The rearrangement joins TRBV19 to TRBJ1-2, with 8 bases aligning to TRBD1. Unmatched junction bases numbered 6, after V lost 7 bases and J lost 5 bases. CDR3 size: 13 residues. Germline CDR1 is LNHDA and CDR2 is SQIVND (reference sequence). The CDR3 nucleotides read TGTGCCAGTACCACGGGACAGGAATATGGCTACACCTTC. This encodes CASTTGQEYGYTF.

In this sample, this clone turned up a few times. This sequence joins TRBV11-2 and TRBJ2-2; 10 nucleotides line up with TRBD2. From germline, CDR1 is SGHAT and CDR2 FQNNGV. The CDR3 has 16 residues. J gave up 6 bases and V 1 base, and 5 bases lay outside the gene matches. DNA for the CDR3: TGTGCCAGCAGCTTAGTCAGCGGGAGGGGACCCGGGGAGCTGTTTTTT. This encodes CASSLVSGRGPGELFF.

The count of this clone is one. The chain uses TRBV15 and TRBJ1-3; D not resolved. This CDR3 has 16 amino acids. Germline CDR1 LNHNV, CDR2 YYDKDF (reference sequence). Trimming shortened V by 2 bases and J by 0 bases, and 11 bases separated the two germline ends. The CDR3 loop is CATSRYKEISGNTIYF. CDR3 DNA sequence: TGTGCCACCAGCAGATATAAAGAGATCTCTGGAAACACCATATATTTT.

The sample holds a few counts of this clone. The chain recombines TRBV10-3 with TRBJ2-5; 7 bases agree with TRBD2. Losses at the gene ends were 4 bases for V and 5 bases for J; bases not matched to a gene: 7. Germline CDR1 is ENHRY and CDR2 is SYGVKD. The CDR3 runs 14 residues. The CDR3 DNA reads TGTGCCATCAGTGCACGGGAGGAAACGGAGACCCAGTACTTC. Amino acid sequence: CAISAREETETQYF.

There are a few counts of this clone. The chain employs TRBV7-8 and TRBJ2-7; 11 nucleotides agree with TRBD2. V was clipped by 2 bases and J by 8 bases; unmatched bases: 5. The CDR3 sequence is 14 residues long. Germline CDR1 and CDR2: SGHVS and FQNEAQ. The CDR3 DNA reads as TGTGCCAGCAGCTTACGACTAGCGGGACAAAAGCAGTACTTC. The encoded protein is CASSLRLAGQKQYF.

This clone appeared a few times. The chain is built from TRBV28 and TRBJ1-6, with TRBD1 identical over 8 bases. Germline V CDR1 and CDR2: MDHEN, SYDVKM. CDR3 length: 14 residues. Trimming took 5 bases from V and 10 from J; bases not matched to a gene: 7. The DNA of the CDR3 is TGTGCCAGCAGTCCCGAACAGGGGGGCTCACCCCTCCACTTT. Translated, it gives CASSPEQGGSPLHF.

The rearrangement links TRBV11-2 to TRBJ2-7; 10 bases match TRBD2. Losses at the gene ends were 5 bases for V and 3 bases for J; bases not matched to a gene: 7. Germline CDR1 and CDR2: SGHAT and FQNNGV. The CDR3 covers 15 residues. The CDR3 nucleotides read TGTGCCAGCAGCATACTAGCGGGAAGGTTCTACGAGCAGTACTTC. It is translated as CASSILAGRFYEQYF.

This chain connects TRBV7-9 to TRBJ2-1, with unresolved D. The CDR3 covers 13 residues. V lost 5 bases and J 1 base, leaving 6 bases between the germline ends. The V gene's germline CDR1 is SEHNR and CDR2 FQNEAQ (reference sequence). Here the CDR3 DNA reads TGTGCCAGCAGCCTCGGGTCCTACAATGAGCAGTTCTTC. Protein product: CASSLGSYNEQFF.

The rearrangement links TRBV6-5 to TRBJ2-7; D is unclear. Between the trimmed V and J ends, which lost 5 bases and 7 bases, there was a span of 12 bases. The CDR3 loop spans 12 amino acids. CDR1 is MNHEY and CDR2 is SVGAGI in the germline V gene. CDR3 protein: CASSPHEWEQYF. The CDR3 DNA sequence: TGTGCCAGCAGTCCGCACGAGTGGGAGCAGTACTTC.

The CDR3 loop reads CAITQGSGGYGYTF. The CDR3 region has the DNA TGTGCCATCACACAGGGCTCTGGGGGCTATGGCTACACCTTC. This chain joins TRBV10-3 and TRBJ1-2, with a weak D call TRBD1 (6 bases). The CDR3 is 14 residues long. CDR1 and CDR2 from the germline V gene are ENHRY and SYGVKD. The V gene lost 7 bases and the J gene lost 4 bases, with 16 bases spanning the gap.

The CDR3 loop is CASSSTPTAETQYF. In DNA form, the CDR3 reads TGTGCCAGCAGTTCGACCCCGACTGCGGAGACCCAGTACTTC. This chain joins TRBV27 and TRBJ2-5, with unresolved D. Germline V gene data show CDR1 as MNHEY and CDR2 as SMNVEV (reference sequence). V shed 4 bases and J shed 5 bases, with 14 bases lying between them. The CDR3 is 14 residues long.

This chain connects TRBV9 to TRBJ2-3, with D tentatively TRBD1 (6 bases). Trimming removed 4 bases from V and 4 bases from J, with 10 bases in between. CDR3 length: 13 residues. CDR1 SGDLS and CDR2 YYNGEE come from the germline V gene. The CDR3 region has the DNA TGTGCCAGCAGCTTCGGACAGTCAGATACGCAGTATTTT. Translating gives CASSFGQSDTQYF. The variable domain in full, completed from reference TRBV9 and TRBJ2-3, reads DSGVTQTPKHLITATGQRVTLRCSPRSGDLSVYWYQQSLDQGLQFLIQYYNGEERAKGNILERFSAQQFPDLHSELNLSSLELGDSALYFCASSFGQSDTQYFGPGTRLTVL.

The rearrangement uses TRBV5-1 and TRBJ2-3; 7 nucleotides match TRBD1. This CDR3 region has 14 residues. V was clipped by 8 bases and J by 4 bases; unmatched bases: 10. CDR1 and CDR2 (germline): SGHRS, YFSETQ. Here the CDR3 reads CASRQGTPADTQYF. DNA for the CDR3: TGCGCCAGTCGACAGGGCACACCCGCAGATACGCAGTATTTT.

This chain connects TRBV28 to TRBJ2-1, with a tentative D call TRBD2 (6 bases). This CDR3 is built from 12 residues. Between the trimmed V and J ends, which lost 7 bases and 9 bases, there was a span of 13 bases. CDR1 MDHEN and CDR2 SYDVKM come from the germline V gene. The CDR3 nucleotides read TGTGCCAGCACCTACTCCGGGGGTGAGCAGTTCTTC. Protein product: CASTYSGGEQFF.

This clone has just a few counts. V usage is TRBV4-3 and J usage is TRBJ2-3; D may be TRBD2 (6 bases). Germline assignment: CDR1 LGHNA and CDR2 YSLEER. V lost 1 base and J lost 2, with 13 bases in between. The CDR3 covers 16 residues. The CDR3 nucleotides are TGCGCCAGCAGCCAAGCGGCCGGGGGATACACAGATACGCAGTATTTT. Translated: CASSQAAGGYTDTQYF.

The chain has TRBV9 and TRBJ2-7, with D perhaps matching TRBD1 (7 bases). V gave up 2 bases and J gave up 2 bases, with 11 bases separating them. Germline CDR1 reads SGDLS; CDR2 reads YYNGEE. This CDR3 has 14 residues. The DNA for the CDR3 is TGTGCCAGCAGCGTCGCGGGACAGACCTACGAGCAGTACTTC. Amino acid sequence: CASSVAGQTYEQYF.

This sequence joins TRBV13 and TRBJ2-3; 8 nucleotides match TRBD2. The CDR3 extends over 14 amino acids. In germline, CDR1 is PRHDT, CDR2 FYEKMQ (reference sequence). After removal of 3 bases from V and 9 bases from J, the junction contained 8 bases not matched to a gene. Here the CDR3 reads CASSLNGRAITQYF. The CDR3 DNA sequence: TGTGCCAGCAGCTTGAACGGGAGGGCAATCACGCAGTATTTT.

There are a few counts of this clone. This chain's CDR3 is CASSTWTSGPQGAQYF. The CDR3 coding sequence is TGCGCCAGCAGCACCTGGACTAGCGGGCCACAAGGGGCCCAGTACTTC. The J gene is TRBJ2-5, the V gene TRBV5-1, with TRBD2 matching over 11 bases. There are 16 residues in the CDR3. Germline V gene lookup returns CDR1 SGHRS and CDR2 YFSETQ. J gave up 9 bases and V 4 bases, and 14 bases lay outside the gene matches.

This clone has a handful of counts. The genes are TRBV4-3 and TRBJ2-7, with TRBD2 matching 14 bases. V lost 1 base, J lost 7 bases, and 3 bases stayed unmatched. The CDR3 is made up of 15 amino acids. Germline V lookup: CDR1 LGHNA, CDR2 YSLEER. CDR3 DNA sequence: TGCGCCAGCAGCCAAGTGGGACTAGCGGGGGTGGAGCAGTACTTC. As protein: CASSQVGLAGVEQYF.